This TCR beta chain derives from a study of blood T cells in healthy people across ages. Ranging in age from about 6 to 95, the donors were healthy Caucasian individuals from Russia. A second PCR of roughly 7 to 11 cycles used a sample-barcoded 5' primer and a J-beta primer mix. Through a template-switch adaptor with 12 random nucleotides, each cDNA molecule received a tag. TCRdb recomputed calls from the 5' RACE reads with MiXCR, one row per CDR3 protein. The sample comprises about 940,000 distinct CDR3 sequences, around 46% of which are singletons, and 10% to 15% rests with the top ten. This sequence originates from a man younger than 40 in good health. Sequenced input: blood.

CDR3 sequence: CSARVSAGGNEQFF. The CDR3 DNA reads TGCAGTGCTAGAGTATCGGCAGGGGGCAATGAGCAGTTCTTC. The chain has TRBV20-1 and TRBJ2-1, with 7 bases lining up with TRBD1. V dropped 1 base and J dropped 6; count of bases not matched to a gene: 6. The CDR3 extends over 14 amino acids. CDR1 is DFQATT and CDR2 is SNEGSKA in the germline V gene (reference sequence).